One sample yielded the 29 T cell receptor beta chains listed below, sequenced in a study of identifying expanded T cells in peripheral blood. Only in-frame clones appear in the TCRdb table, and some are missing; sequencing was by immunoSEQ multiplex PCR. The table records approximately 100,000 clones, more than 85% of them present only once. The sequenced material came from blood. The receptors stem from a person between 18 and 75 years old in good health.

The chain recombines TRBV6-1 with TRBJ2-5; 10 bases map to TRBD2. CDR1 MNHNS and CDR2 SASEGT come from the germline V gene. The CDR3 sequence is 15 residues long. V lost 6 bases and J lost 3; bases outside the gene matches: 7. The CDR3 here is CASRGAGGREETQYF. The CDR3 bases are TGTGCCAGCAGGGGAGCGGGGGGGAGGGAAGAGACCCAGTACTTC.

The chain recombines TRBV28 with TRBJ2-1; 9 nucleotides agree with TRBD1. With 7 bases clipped from V and 8 bases from J, the junction kept 9 bases outside the gene matches. The V gene's germline CDR1 is MDHEN and CDR2 SYDVKM. The CDR3 is 14 amino acids. CDR3 sequence (DNA): TGTGCCAGCACTCACCTACAGGGGGCGTATGAGCAGTTCTTC. It translates to CASTHLQGAYEQFF.

The CDR3 sequence: CASRYRVSQPQHF. The CDR3 DNA reads TGTGCCAGCAGGTACAGGGTTTCTCAGCCCCAGCATTTT. The chain has TRBV27 and TRBJ1-5, with D possibly matching TRBD1 (6 bases). The V end lost 6 bases, the J end lost 6 bases, and 12 bases lay between the germline ends. There are 13 residues in the CDR3. CDR1 MNHEY and CDR2 SMNVEV come from the germline V gene (reference sequence).

V gene TRBV7-9 combines with J gene TRBJ1-1; D gene unclear. The germline CDR1 and CDR2 sequences are SEHNR and FQNEAQ (reference sequence). Trimming shortened V by 7 bases and J by 1 base, and 7 bases separated the two germline ends. This CDR3 has 12 amino acids. CDR3 sequence reads: CASIGSNTEAFF. CDR3 DNA: TGTGCCAGCATCGGTTCGAACACTGAAGCTTTCTTT.

The chain couples TRBV5-5 to TRBJ2-7; 8 bases are a match to TRBD1. With V trimmed by 0 bases and J by 5 bases, 4 bases remained unmatched. CDR1 is SGHKS, CDR2 YYEKEE, per germline (reference sequence). The CDR3 is 14 residues long. The CDR3 DNA is TGTGCCAGCAGCTTGGGACAGGGGAACCACGAGCAGTACTTC. This codes for CASSLGQGNHEQYF.

The chain employs TRBV7-8 and TRBJ2-1; 10 nucleotides agree with TRBD2. J lost 5 bases, V lost 5 bases, and 9 bases had no gene match. In germline, CDR1 is SGHVS, CDR2 FQNEAQ. The CDR3 extends over 16 amino acids. DNA for the CDR3: TGTGCCAGCAGCCCTAGCGGGGGCTCCCTAAACAATGAGCAGTTCTTC. Translating it yields CASSPSGGSLNNEQFF.

The chain carries TRBV19 and TRBJ1-6, with 9 bases fitting TRBD1. The CDR3 has 15 residues. CDR1 is LNHDA, CDR2 SQIVND, per germline (reference sequence). With 2 bases clipped from V and 8 bases from J, the junction kept 4 bases outside the gene matches. The CDR3 DNA sequence: TGTGCCAGTAGTATACTGGGACAGGGAGATTCACCCCTCCACTTT. Translated, it gives CASSILGQGDSPLHF. Based on the CDR3 plus reference TRBV19 and TRBJ1-6, the full variable domain is DGGITQSPKYLFRKEGQNVTLSCEQNLNHDAMYWYRQDPGQGLRLIYYSQIVNDFQKGDIAEGYSVSREKKESFPLTVTSAQKNPTAFYLCASSILGQGDSPLHFGNGTRLTVT.

This clone was recorded a few times. This rearrangement joins TRBV19 to TRBJ1-5; TRBD1 agrees at 10 bases. Germline V gene sequence: CDR1 LNHDA, CDR2 SQIVND (reference sequence). This CDR3 spans 14 amino acids. After removal of 8 bases from V and 9 bases from J, the junction contained 10 bases not matched to a gene. CDR3 region: CASASDRGRAPQHF. The DNA for the CDR3 is TGTGCCAGTGCCTCAGACAGGGGGCGTGCGCCCCAGCATTTT.

The V and J genes are TRBV4-2 and TRBJ2-5, with D uncertain. Trimming left V 5 bases short and J 6 bases short, with 13 bases between. CDR3 size: 13 residues. In germline, CDR1 is LGHNA, CDR2 YNFKEQ. The CDR3 spells CASSNPDEQTQYF. The CDR3, as DNA: TGTGCCAGCAGCAACCCGGATGAGCAGACCCAGTACTTC.

This rearrangement joins TRBV6-5 to TRBJ1-5; 10 nucleotides line up with TRBD1. The CDR3 length is 14 residues. Losses at the gene ends were 6 bases for V and 4 bases for J; bases not matched to a gene: 3. The germline gives CDR1 MNHEY, CDR2 SVGAGI. CDR3: CASSRTGGNQPQHF. As DNA, the CDR3 is TGTGCCAGCAGCAGGACAGGGGGGAATCAGCCCCAGCATTTT.

In this sample, this clone turned up a few times. The rearrangement uses TRBV2 and TRBJ1-6; tentatively, D is TRBD1 (5 bases). Trimming took off 4 bases at V and 6 bases at J, with 10 bases between the two ends. The CDR3 consists of 14 residues. Germline-derived CDR1 and CDR2 are SNHLY and FYNNEI. CDR3 sequence reads: CASSAATANSPLHF. DNA for the CDR3: TGTGCCAGCAGTGCCGCGACAGCTAATTCACCCCTCCACTTT.

This clone was counted between two and nine times. The gene calls are TRBV13 and TRBJ1-6, with 11 bases lining up with TRBD1. J gave up 9 bases and V 1 base, and 11 bases lay outside the gene matches. Germline lookup yields CDR1 PRHDT and CDR2 FYEKMQ (reference sequence). This CDR3 is built from 18 residues. For the CDR3, the DNA is TGTGCCAGCAGCTTAGTACTGGGACAGGGGGTCCGGGGTTCACCCCTCCACTTT. Protein product: CASSLVLGQGVRGSPLHF. The full variable domain, rest sourced from reference TRBV13 and TRBJ1-6, is AAGVIQSPRHLIKEKRETATLKCYPIPRHDTVYWYQQGPGQDPQFLISFYEKMQSDKGSIPDRFSAQQFSDYHSELNMSSLELGDSALYFCASSLVLGQGVRGSPLHFGNGTRLTVT.

The chain combines TRBV4-2 with TRBJ1-4, with 9 nucleotides matching TRBD1. Unmatched junction bases numbered 10, after V lost 4 bases and J lost 7 bases. In germline, CDR1 is LGHNA, CDR2 YNFKEQ. The CDR3 sequence is 16 residues long. The CDR3 sequence: CASSLRTGEGSEKLFF. The DNA for the CDR3 is TGTGCCAGCAGCCTACGGACAGGGGAGGGGAGTGAAAAACTGTTTTTT.

V usage is TRBV7-9 and J usage is TRBJ2-2; TRBD1 matches at 7 bases. The V and J ends lost 2 bases and 6 bases, in that order; junction bases with no gene match: 6. CDR3 length: 15 amino acids. From germline, CDR1 is SEHNR and CDR2 FQNEAQ (reference sequence). The CDR3 DNA reads TGTGCCAGCAGCTTACAACAGGGGATCGCCGGGGAGCTGTTTTTT. Encoded protein: CASSLQQGIAGELFF.

The chain is built from TRBV19 and TRBJ2-1; D is unclear. Germline CDR1 reads LNHDA; CDR2 reads SQIVND (reference sequence). V dropped 5 bases and J dropped 7 bases, with 18 bases sitting between them. This CDR3 spans 15 amino acids. The DNA of the CDR3 is TGTGCCAGTAGTCCCCTCGAGATAGGGTGGAATGAGCAGTTCTTC. Its protein product is CASSPLEIGWNEQFF.

This clone was recorded only once. V usage is TRBV11-3 and J usage is TRBJ2-3, with TRBD2 identical over 13 bases. V gave up 4 bases and J gave up 6 bases; unmatched junction bases: 7. CDR3 length equals 16 residues. Germline V gene data show CDR1 as SGHNT and CDR2 as YENEEA. The CDR3 loop is CASSYRLAGGPDTQYF. The CDR3 nucleotides read TGTGCCAGCAGCTACCGACTAGCGGGGGGCCCCGATACGCAGTATTTT.

The gene calls are TRBV6-5 and TRBJ1-4; D is unresolved. Germline-derived CDR1 and CDR2 are MNHEY and SVGAGI. The CDR3 consists of 14 residues. Trimming pared 4 bases from V and 3 bases from J, leaving 9 bases between. In DNA, the CDR3 is TGTGCCAGCAGTTCTTCAAGAGCTAATGAAAAACTGTTTTTT. Protein sequence: CASSSSRANEKLFF.

The chain links TRBV6-5 to TRBJ2-5, with 7 bases fitting TRBD1. Per germline, CDR1 MNHEY and CDR2 SVGAGI. J was trimmed by 4 bases and V by 7 bases; bases with no gene match: 9. The CDR3 is 14 residues long. The CDR3 spells CASTDATGSETQYF. The CDR3 region has the DNA TGTGCCAGCACCGACGCGACAGGGTCAGAGACCCAGTACTTC.

The chain has TRBV10-3 and TRBJ1-1; 7 nucleotides match TRBD1. V was pared by 3 bases and J by 5 bases, with 6 bases of the junction left unmatched. The CDR3 is made up of 14 amino acids. In germline, CDR1 is ENHRY, CDR2 SYGVKD. CDR3 residues: CAISDRGRWTEAFF. In DNA form, the CDR3 reads TGTGCCATCAGTGATAGGGGGCGATGGACTGAAGCTTTCTTT.

This chain links TRBV11-3 with TRBJ2-1; 12 bases fit TRBD1. Germline V gene sequence: CDR1 SGHNT, CDR2 YENEEA. V shed 5 bases, J shed 9 bases, and the junction held 11 bases outside the gene matches. This CDR3 is built from 16 residues. In DNA, the CDR3 is TGTGCCAGCAGCACGCAGACCGGGACAGGGGGCTTTGAGCAGTTCTTC. Translating gives CASSTQTGTGGFEQFF.

The rearrangement links TRBV16 to TRBJ2-5; TRBD2 aligns across 8 bases. The germline CDR1 and CDR2 sequences are KGHSY and FQNENV. This CDR3 has 15 residues. Trimming removed 1 base from V and 0 bases from J; junction bases left unmatched: 1. The CDR3 here is CASSQLAGNQETQYF. CDR3 bases: TGTGCCAGCAGCCAATTAGCGGGGAACCAAGAGACCCAGTACTTC.

The chain joins TRBV7-8 to TRBJ2-3; TRBD1 or TRBD2 may be the D gene (6 bases each). V was trimmed by 5 bases and J by 0 bases, leaving 18 bases between them. CDR1 and CDR2 from the germline V gene are SGHVS and FQNEAQ. The length of the CDR3 is 17 residues. The chain's CDR3 is CASSPLLGAGSTDTQYF. CDR3 nucleotide sequence: TGTGCCAGCAGCCCCCTTCTGGGGGCGGGGAGCACAGATACGCAGTATTTT.

V is TRBV21-1 and J is TRBJ2-5; the table calls TRBD2, which could not be checked here. TRBV21-1 has pseudogene status. CDR3 length: 11 residues. DNA for the CDR3: TGTGCCAGCAGCCGACTCCGGTCTGGTTACTTC. Protein sequence: CASSRLRSGYF.

The V call is TRBV19, the J call TRBJ1-5; no clear D. The CDR3 covers 16 residues. V was trimmed by 0 bases and J by 6 bases, leaving 15 bases between them. Germline loops: CDR1 LNHDA, CDR2 SQIVND (reference sequence). CDR3 coding DNA: TGTGCCAGTAGTATAGATCCCGCGATACTCGGTCAGCCCCAGCATTTT. Residues: CASSIDPAILGQPQHF. The variable domain in full, completed from reference TRBV19 and TRBJ1-5, reads DGGITQSPKYLFRKEGQNVTLSCEQNLNHDAMYWYRQDPGQGLRLIYYSQIVNDFQKGDIAEGYSVSREKKESFPLTVTSAQKNPTAFYLCASSIDPAILGQPQHFGDGTRLSIL.

The V gene is TRBV11-2, the J gene TRBJ2-1; 7 bases are shared with TRBD1. With 1 base clipped from V and 7 bases from J, the junction kept 7 bases outside the gene matches. Germline V gene lookup returns CDR1 SGHAT and CDR2 FQNNGV. This CDR3 region has 15 residues. The CDR3 DNA is TGTGCCAGCAGCTTAGGGACAGGTTTTTTAAATGAGCAGTTCTTC. Amino acids: CASSLGTGFLNEQFF.

This chain connects TRBV15 to TRBJ2-3, with a weak D call TRBD2 (6 bases). The CDR3 has 15 amino acids. Germline CDR1 LNHNV, CDR2 YYDKDF (reference sequence). The V end was cut by 0 bases, the J end by 1 base, with 8 bases between. The chain's CDR3 is CATSRDRGGTDTQYF. Written as DNA, the CDR3 is TGTGCCACCAGCAGAGATCGCGGGGGCACAGATACGCAGTATTTT.

The CDR3 nucleotides read TGTGCCACCAGCAGAGATCGGGGGACTAATTCCTACAATGAGCAGTTCTTC. As protein: CATSRDRGTNSYNEQFF. V and J are TRBV15 and TRBJ2-1, with TRBD2 identical over 7 bases. Per the germline V gene, CDR1 is LNHNV and CDR2 is YYDKDF (reference sequence). With V trimmed by 0 bases and J by 1 base, 6 bases remained unmatched. The CDR3 totals 17 residues.

This rearrangement joins TRBV11-2 to TRBJ1-6; D ambiguous. V dropped 1 base and J dropped 7 bases, with 8 bases sitting between them. Germline values: CDR1 SGHAT, CDR2 FQNNGV. The CDR3 consists of 14 residues. CDR3 residues: CASSLAPTNSPLHF. The CDR3 region has the DNA TGTGCCAGCAGCTTAGCCCCGACCAATTCACCCCTCCACTTT.

The rearrangement joins TRBV5-6 to TRBJ1-1; D unresolved. Trimming removed 4 bases at V and 4 bases at J, with 20 bases between. Germline loops: CDR1 SGHDT, CDR2 YYEEEE. CDR3 size: 16 residues. The CDR3 region has the DNA TGTGCCAGCAGCCCACGGGGTTGGGGTGCCCGCACTGAAGCTTTCTTT. Residues: CASSPRGWGARTEAFF.